This T cell receptor (beta chain) is from a study of cytomegalovirus exposure and HLA in healthy donors. General study results and limits: Analyzed later, association rates of TCRs varied across HLA loci, with DRB1 most and HLA-C fewest.

Only a few counts were recorded for this clone. Its antigen remains unidentified. The study ran its PCR with 60 Vbeta and 13 Jbeta primers. TCRdb's table, derived via immunoSEQ multiplex PCR, lists solely in-frame clones and lacks some. This table has some 160,000 clones, roughly 9.4% appearing once. The CDR3 has 14 amino acids. With V trimmed by 4 bases and J by 4 bases, 3 bases remained unmatched. Per germline, CDR1 SGHTA and CDR2 FQGNSA. Sequencing used PBMCs. This receptor was identified in a male donor in good health and CMV-seronegative. The rearrangement uses TRBV7-2 and TRBJ2-1; 8 bases are shared with TRBD2. The CDR3 DNA sequence: TGTGCCAGCAGCTACATAGCGGGGTACAATGAGCAGTTCTTC. Protein product: CASSYIAGYNEQFF.